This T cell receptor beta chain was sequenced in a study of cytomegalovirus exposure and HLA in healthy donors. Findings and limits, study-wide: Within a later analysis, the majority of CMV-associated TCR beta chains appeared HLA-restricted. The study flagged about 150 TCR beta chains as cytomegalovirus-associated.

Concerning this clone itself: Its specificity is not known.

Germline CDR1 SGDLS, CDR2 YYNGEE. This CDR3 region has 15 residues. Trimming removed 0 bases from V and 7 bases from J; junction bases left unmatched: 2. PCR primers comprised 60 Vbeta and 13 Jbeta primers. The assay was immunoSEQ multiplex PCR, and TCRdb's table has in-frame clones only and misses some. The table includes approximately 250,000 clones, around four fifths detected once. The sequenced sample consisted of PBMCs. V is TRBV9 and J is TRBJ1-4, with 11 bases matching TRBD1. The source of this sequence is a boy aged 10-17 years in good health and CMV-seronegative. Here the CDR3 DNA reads TGTGCCAGCAGCGTAGACGGGACAGGGGGTGAAAAACTGTTTTTT. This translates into CASSVDGTGGEKLFF.